The present T cell receptor (beta chain) was sequenced within a study of blood T cells in healthy people across ages. The authors ran a second PCR of 7 to 11 cycles using a sample-barcoded 5' primer and a J-beta primer mix. TCRdb called the 5' RACE reads again in MiXCR, with one record for every CDR3 protein. This sample has hundreds of thousands of distinct CDR3 sequences, with around two fifths found just once. In its sample, this clonotype was seen a few times. Its antigen is as yet unknown. Germline V CDR1 and CDR2: SGDLS, YYNGEE. The CDR3 is 12 residues long. Deletions cut 3 bases from V and 9 bases from J, with 7 bases between. Findings and limits, study-wide: Not knowing donor CMV status may have confounded expanded clonotype changes. The lack of PBMC sorting stopped any conclusive naive versus antigen-experienced comparison.

This rearrangement joins TRBV9 to TRBJ1-6; D unresolved. The sample comprised blood. The TCR originated in a man in his sixties in good health. CDR3 nucleotides: TGTGCCAGCAGCGGAGGGAGTTCACCCCTCCACTTT. Residues: CASSGGSSPLHF. The full variable domain, rest sourced from reference TRBV9 and TRBJ1-6, is DSGVTQTPKHLITATGQRVTLRCSPRSGDLSVYWYQQSLDQGLQFLIQYYNGEERAKGNILERFSAQQFPDLHSELNLSSLELGDSALYFCASSGGSSPLHFGNGTRLTVT.